Only a few counts were recorded for the clone carrying this T cell receptor beta chain. This sample is drawn from a study of early T cells in non-severe SARS-CoV-2 infection. Study information: Unsorted whole blood bulk RNA was sequenced, with unpaired chains.

Attached unique molecular identifiers marked individual cDNA molecules. TCRdb re-called the 5' RACE reads through MiXCR, storing one row per CDR3 protein. The data show about 90,000 distinct CDR3 sequences, around 12% seen once. V was shortened by 5 bases and J by 9 bases, with 20 bases between the two germline ends. There are 15 residues in the CDR3. The sequencing here drew on whole blood, taken at baseline. This TCR derives from an adult who was a healthcare worker with PCR-confirmed SARS-CoV-2 infection or an uninfected control (not recorded which). The chain uses TRBV12-3 or TRBV12-4 and TRBJ2-1, with TRBD2 as a possible D gene (7 bases). As DNA, the CDR3 is TGTGCCAGCAGTCCGCGGGGGCGACCCACCCTTGAGCAGTTCTTC. This sequence encodes CASSPRGRPTLEQFF.